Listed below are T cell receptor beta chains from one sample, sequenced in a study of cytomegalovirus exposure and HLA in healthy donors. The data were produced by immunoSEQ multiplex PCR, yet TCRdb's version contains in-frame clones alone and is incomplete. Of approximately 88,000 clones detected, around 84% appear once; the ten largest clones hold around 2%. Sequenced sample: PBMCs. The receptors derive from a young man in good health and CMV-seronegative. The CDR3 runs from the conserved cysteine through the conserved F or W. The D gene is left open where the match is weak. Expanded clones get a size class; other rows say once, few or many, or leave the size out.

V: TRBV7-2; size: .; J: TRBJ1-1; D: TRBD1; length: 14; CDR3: CASSFRQGGTEAFF; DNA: TGTGCCAGCAGCTTCCGACAGGGGGGAACTGAAGCTTTCTTT
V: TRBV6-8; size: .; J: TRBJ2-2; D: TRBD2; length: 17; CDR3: CASRIQNSGANTGELFF; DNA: TGTGCCAGCCGCATCCAGAATAGCGGGGCGAACACCGGGGAGCTGTTTTTT
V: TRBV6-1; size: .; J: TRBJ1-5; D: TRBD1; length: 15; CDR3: CAARGDRRDNQPQHF; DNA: TGTGCCGCTCGGGGGGACAGGAGAGACAATCAGCCCCAGCATTTT
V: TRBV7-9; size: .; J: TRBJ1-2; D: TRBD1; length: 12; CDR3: CAWTGANYGYTF; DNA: TGTGCTTGGACAGGGGCTAACTATGGCTACACCTTC
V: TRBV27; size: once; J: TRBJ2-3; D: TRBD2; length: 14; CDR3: CASSRLAEIDTQYF; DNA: TGTGCCAGCAGCCGACTAGCGGAAATAGATACGCAGTATTTT
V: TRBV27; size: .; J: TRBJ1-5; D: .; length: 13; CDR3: CASSFHGATAQHF; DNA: TGTGCCAGCAGTTTCCATGGGGCCACGGCCCAGCATTTT
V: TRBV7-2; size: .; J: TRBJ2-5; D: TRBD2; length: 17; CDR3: CASSSERGAPIQETQYF; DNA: TGTGCCAGCAGCTCGGAGCGGGGGGCCCCAATACAAGAGACCCAGTACTTC
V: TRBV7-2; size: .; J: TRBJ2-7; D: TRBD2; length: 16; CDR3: CASSSSGASFYYEQYF; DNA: TGTGCCAGCAGCTCGAGCGGGGCCTCTTTTTACTACGAGCAGTACTTC
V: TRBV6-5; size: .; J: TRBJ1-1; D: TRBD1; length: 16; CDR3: CASSYSTGAMNTEAFF; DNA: TGTGCCAGCAGTTACTCGACAGGGGCCATGAACACTGAAGCTTTCTTT
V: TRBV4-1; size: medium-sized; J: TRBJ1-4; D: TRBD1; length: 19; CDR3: CASSQERGDSGTGSEKLFF; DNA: TGCGCCAGCAGCCAAGAGCGGGGAGACTCCGGGACAGGAAGCGAAAAACTGTTTTTT
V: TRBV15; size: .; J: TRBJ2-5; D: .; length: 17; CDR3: CATSTHEGTLEQETQYF; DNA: TGTGCCACCAGCACCCATGAAGGGACACTCGAACAAGAGACCCAGTACTTC
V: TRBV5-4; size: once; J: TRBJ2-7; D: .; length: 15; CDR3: CASSLGTGGDYEQYF; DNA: TGTGCCAGCAGCTTGGGGACAGGAGGGGACTACGAGCAGTACTTC
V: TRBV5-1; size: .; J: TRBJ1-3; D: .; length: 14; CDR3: CASEDGSSGNTIYF; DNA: TGCGCCAGCGAGGACGGGAGCTCTGGAAACACCATATATTTT
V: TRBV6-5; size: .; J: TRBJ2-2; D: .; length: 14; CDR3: CASSYSPGTGELFF; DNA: TGTGCCAGCAGTTACTCACCAGGAACCGGGGAGCTGTTTTTT
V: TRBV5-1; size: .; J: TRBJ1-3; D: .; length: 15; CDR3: CASSLAPGSGNTIYF; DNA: TGCGCCAGCAGCTTGGCCCCGGGCTCTGGAAACACCATATATTTT
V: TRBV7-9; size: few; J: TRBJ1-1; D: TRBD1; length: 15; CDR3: CASSKQTGGRAEAFF; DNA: TGTGCCAGCAGCAAGCAGACAGGGGGGCGGGCTGAAGCTTTCTTT
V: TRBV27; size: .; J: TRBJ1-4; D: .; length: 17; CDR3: CASSSHRVAGTNEKLFF; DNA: TGTGCCAGCAGTTCACACAGGGTAGCAGGGACTAATGAAAAACTGTTTTTT
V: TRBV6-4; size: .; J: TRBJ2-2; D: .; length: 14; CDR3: CASRGQMNTGELFF; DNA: TGTGCCAGCCGAGGACAGATGAACACCGGGGAGCTGTTTTTT
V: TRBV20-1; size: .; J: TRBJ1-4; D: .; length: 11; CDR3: CSAGASEKLFF; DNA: TGCAGTGCTGGGGCCAGTGAAAAACTGTTTTTT
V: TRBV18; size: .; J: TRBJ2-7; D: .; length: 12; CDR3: CASSPEVAEQYF; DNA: TGTGCCAGCTCACCAGAGGTGGCCGAGCAGTACTTC
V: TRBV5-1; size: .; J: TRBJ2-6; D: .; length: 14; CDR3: CASSDSAGANVLTF; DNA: TGCGCCAGCAGCGACTCTGCCGGGGCCAACGTCCTGACTTTC
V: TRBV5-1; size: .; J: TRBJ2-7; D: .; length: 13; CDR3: CASSLAGQSEQYF; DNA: TGCGCCAGCAGCTTGGCAGGGCAGAGCGAGCAGTACTTC
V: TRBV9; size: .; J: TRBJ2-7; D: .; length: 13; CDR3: CASSPDHRDEQYF; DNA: TGTGCCAGCAGCCCCGACCACAGGGACGAGCAGTACTTC
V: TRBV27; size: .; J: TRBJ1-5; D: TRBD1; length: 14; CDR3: CASSLQGAHQPQHF; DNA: TGTGCCAGCAGTCTTCAGGGGGCGCATCAGCCCCAGCATTTT
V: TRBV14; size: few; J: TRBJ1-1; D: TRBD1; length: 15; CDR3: CASSFSTGPGAEAFF; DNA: TGTGCCAGCAGCTTTTCGACAGGGCCAGGCGCTGAAGCTTTCTTT
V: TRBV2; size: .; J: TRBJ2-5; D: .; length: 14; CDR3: CASSEGQLQETQYF; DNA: TGTGCCAGCAGTGAAGGGCAGTTACAAGAGACCCAGTACTTC
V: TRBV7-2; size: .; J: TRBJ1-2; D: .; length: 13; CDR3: CASSLAISDGYTF; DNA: TGTGCCAGCAGCTTAGCGATCTCGGATGGCTACACCTTC